This T cell receptor (beta chain) was obtained from a study of cytomegalovirus exposure and HLA in healthy donors. Study in general: Prior work identified around 120 million unique TCR beta sequences in some 180 million T cells. Whole-study results and caveats: Researchers reported in a later analysis that a missense DCLRE1C variant was tied to TCR beta V- and J-gene trimming. DRB1 showed the most TCR associations and HLA-C the fewest in a later analysis, as rates varied by HLA locus. There were some V segments, including TRBV6-2 and TRBV6-3, excluded as indistinguishable.

About this clone itself: Its antigen is unidentified.

CDR3 length: 16 residues. CDR1 is SGHTA and CDR2 is FQGTGA in the germline V gene. Trimming took 1 base from V and 0 from J, leaving 9 bases between them. It was with 60 Vbeta and 13 Jbeta primers that the PCR ran. Libraries were prepared by immunoSEQ multiplex PCR; TCRdb keeps only in-frame clonotypes and omits some of them. The sample records 100,000 to 120,000 clones, 70% to 90% being singletons. The clonotype was recovered from a man aged 35 to 55 in good health and CMV-seronegative. The chain carries TRBV7-3 and TRBJ2-2; D is unresolved. Sequencing was performed on PBMCs. CDR3 amino acids: CASSLISTTNTGELFF. The CDR3 DNA reads as TGTGCCAGCAGCTTAATTTCGACAACGAACACCGGGGAGCTGTTTTTT.